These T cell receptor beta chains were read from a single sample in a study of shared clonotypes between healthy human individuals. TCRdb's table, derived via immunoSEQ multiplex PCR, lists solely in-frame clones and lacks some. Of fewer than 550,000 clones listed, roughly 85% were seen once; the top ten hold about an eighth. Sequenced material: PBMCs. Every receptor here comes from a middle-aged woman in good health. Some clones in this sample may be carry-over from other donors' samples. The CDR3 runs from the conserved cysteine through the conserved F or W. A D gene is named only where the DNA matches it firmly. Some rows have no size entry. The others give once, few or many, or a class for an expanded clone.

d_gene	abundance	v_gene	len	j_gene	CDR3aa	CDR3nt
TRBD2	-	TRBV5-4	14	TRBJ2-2	CASSQAGVTGELFF	TGTGCCAGCAGCCAAGCGGGAGTCACCGGGGAGCTGTTTTTT
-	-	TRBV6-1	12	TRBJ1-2	CASLDRSYGYTF	TGTGCCAGCCTTGACAGGAGCTATGGCTACACCTTC
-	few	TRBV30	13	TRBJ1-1	CAWSGGGNTEAFF	TGTGCCTGGAGTGGGGGCGGGAACACTGAAGCTTTCTTT
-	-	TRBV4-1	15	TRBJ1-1	CASSPFQGVGPEAFF	TGCGCCAGCAGCCCATTTCAGGGAGTTGGTCCTGAAGCTTTCTTT
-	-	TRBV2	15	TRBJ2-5	CASSEMGLEQETQYF	TGTGCCAGCAGTGAAATGGGTTTGGAACAAGAGACCCAGTACTTC
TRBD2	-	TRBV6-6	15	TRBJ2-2	CASSLGTSGRGELFF	TGTGCCAGCAGTCTGGGGACTAGCGGGAGGGGGGAGCTGTTTTTT
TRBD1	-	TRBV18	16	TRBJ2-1	CASSPISRDRFCEQFF	TGTGCCAGCTCACCGATCTCCCGGGACAGGTTCTGTGAGCAGTTCTTC
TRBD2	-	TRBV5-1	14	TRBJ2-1	CASSLLSGSNEQFF	TGCGCCAGCAGCTTGCTTAGCGGGAGCAATGAGCAGTTCTTC
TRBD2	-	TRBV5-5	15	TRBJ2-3	CASSLIAGRTDTQYF	TGTGCCAGCAGCCTTATAGCGGGCCGCACAGATACGCAGTATTTT
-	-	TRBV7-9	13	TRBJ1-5	CASSLAGAQSQHF	TGTGCCAGCAGCTTAGCGGGGGCTCAGTCCCAGCATTTT
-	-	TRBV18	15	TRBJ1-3	CASSTTGDSGNTIYF	TGTGCCAGCTCGACAACAGGAGACTCTGGAAACACCATATATTTT
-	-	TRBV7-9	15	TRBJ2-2	CASSPPLVGTGELFF	TGTGCCAGCAGCCCGCCTCTGGTCGGGACCGGGGAGCTGTTTTTT
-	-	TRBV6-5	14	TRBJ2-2	CATLGRKGPGELFF	TGTGCCACCCTGGGGAGGAAAGGGCCCGGGGAGCTGTTTTTT
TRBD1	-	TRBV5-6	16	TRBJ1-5	CASSPRDRGSNQPQHF	TGTGCCAGCAGCCCGAGGGACAGGGGAAGCAATCAGCCCCAGCATTTT
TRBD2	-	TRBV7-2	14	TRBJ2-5	CASSPAGAEETQYF	TGTGCCAGCAGCCCGGCGGGAGCCGAAGAGACCCAGTACTTC
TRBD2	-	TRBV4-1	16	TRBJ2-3	CASSRDSGIRTDTQYF	TGCGCCAGCAGCCGAGACAGCGGGATCCGCACAGATACGCAGTATTTT
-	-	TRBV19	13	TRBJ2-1	CASSINSYNEQFF	TGTGCCAGTAGTATAAACAGCTACAATGAGCAGTTCTTC
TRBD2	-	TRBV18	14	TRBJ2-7	CASSSGLGLYEQYF	TGTGCCAGCTCATCCGGACTAGGGCTCTACGAGCAGTACTTC
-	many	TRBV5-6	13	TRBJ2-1	CASSLSSGDEQFF	TGTGCCAGCAGCTTGTCTAGTGGTGATGAGCAGTTCTTC
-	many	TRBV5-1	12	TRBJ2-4	CASSWRQNIQYF	TGCGCCAGCAGCTGGCGACAAAACATTCAGTACTTC
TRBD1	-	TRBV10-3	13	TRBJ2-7	CAMRQGVGVEQYF	TGTGCCATGAGACAGGGGGTAGGCGTCGAGCAGTACTTC
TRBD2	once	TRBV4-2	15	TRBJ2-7	CASSNTGTSVYEQYF	TGTGCCAGCAGCAATACCGGGACTAGCGTCTACGAGCAGTACTTC
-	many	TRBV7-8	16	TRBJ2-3	CASSGAGGRTADTQYF	TGTGCCAGCAGCGGGGCCGGGGGGCGAACGGCAGATACGCAGTATTTT
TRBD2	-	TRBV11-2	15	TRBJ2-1	CASSLGLAGGLRRFF	TGTGCCAGCAGCTTAGGACTAGCGGGAGGGCTCCGCCGGTTCTTC
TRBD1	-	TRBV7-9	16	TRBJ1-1	CASSLGNGQVNTEAFF	TGTGCCAGCAGCTTAGGAAACGGACAGGTGAACACTGAAGCTTTCTTT